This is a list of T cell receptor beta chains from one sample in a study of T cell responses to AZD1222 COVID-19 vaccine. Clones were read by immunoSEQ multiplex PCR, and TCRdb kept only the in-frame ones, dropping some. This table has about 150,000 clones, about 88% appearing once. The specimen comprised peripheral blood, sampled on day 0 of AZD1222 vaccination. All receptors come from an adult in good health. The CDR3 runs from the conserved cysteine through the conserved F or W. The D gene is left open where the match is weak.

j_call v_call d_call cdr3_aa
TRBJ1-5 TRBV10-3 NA CAIASGGGVGQPQHF
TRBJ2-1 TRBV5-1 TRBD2 CASSSASSGPSSYNEQFF
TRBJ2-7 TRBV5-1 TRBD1 CASSRTGDPSYEQYF
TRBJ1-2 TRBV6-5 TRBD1 CASSPGGGSDYGYTF
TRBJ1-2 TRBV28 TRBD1 CASNTGTGGVKYSYTF
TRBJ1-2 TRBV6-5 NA CASNPSESYGYTF
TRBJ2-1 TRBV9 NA CASSVKGASYNEQFF
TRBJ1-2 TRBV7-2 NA CASSNPGYDGYTF
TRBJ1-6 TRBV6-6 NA CASSPQGSRVLNSPLHF
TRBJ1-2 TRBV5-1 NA CASSLERGLDYGYTF
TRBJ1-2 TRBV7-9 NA CASSSTGIYGYTF
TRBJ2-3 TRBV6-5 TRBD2 CASSYRAGRGPGTQYF
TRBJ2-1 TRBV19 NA CASSFYRETSYNEQFF
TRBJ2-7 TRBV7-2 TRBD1 CASSYLPGQGAREQYF
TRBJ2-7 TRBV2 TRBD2 CASSQTSGGPPGSYEQYF
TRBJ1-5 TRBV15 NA CATSRPLILQGLSNQPQHF
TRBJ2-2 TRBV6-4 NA CASSALAAGTGELFF
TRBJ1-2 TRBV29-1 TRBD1 CSVGQGGTIYGYTF
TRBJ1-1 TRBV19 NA CASRFRDANTEAFF
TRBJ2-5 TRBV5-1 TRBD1 CASSEKTGLVTQYF
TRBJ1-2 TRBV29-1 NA CSVTRDYGYTF
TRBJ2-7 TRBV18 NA CASSPLVGRNYEQYF
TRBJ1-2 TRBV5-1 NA CASSPGSGGYTF
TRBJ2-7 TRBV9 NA CASSVAGQTLHEQYF
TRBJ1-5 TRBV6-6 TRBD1 CATQGNNQPQHF
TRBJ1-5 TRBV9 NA CASSPFGNQPQHF
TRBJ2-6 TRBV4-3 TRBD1 CASSQVPPTGLGANVLTF
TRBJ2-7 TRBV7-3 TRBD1 CASSLGQGGGEQYF
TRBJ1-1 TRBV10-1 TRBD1 CASSTGGRTEAFF
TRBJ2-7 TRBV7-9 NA CASGQTHYEQYF
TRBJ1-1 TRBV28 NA CASSEARGARTEAFF
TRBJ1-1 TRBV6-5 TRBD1 CASRGTGDEAFF
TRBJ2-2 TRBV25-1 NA CASSKVAGELFF
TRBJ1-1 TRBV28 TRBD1 CASSLTGQTNTEAFF
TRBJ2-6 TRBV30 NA CAWNPDISGANVLTF
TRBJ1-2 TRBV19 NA CAARGGSYGYTF
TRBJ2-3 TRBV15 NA CATSRDRPRNGYF
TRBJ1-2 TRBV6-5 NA CASSYSASTGRGYTF
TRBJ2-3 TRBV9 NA CASSVRGSRADTQYF
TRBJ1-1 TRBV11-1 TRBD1 CASSLWGQGWTEAFF
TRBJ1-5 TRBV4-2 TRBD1 CASSQGDRVLYSNQPQHF
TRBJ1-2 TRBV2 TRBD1 CASSVVTGDNYGYTF